This entry lists 20 T cell receptor beta chains sequenced from one sample in a study of vaccination and CD4 T cells after COVID-19. Sequenced with the Oncomine TCR Beta short-read assay was DNA taken from cultured CD4+ T cells. TCRdb fed the PCR reads into MiXCR, producing one record per CDR3 protein. The table includes 9,500 to 15,000 distinct CDR3 sequences, over 20% detected once. Treatment denoted: approximately nine-day PBMC culture with coronavirus spike peptide pools or control peptides (ViraFEST assay). The antigens of these receptors remain unknown. The sample was CD4+ T cells from blood, cultured in vitro, taken before SARS-CoV-2 vaccination. The receptors here all came from a human donor who received a COVID-19 vaccine.

This clonotype was counted a few times. The chain combines TRBV20-1 with TRBJ2-5, with 11 bases lining up with TRBD1. Germline-derived CDR1 and CDR2 are DFQATT and SNEGSKA (reference sequence). J gave up 4 bases and V 5 bases, and 6 bases lay outside the gene matches. CDR3 size: 14 residues. The CDR3 region is CSAGGTGGRETQYF. The CDR3 DNA is TGCAGTGCTGGAGGGACAGGGGGAAGAGAGACCCAGTACTTC.

This clonotype appeared a few times. J is TRBJ2-3 and V is TRBV20-1; D uncertain. V was trimmed by 6 bases and J by 1 base, leaving 14 bases between them. CDR1 and CDR2 from the germline V gene are DFQATT and SNEGSKA (reference sequence). There are 14 residues in the CDR3. This CDR3 reads CSALLGLGTDTQYF. The CDR3 DNA is TGCAGTGCCCTTCTGGGGTTGGGCACAGATACGCAGTATTTT.

This clonotype was recorded a few times. The J gene is TRBJ1-2, the V gene TRBV20-1, with 7 bases lining up with TRBD1. Trimming removed 5 bases from V and 1 base from J; junction bases left unmatched: 4. The CDR3 consists of 13 residues. Germline V gives CDR1 DFQATT, CDR2 SNEGSKA (reference sequence). The chain's CDR3 is CSAGDSLNYGYTF. Written as DNA, the CDR3 is TGCAGTGCTGGGGACAGCCTTAACTATGGCTACACCTTC.

V usage is TRBV29-1 and J usage is TRBJ1-2; 9 nucleotides align to TRBD1. CDR1 SQVTM and CDR2 ANQGSEA come from the germline V gene. Trimming took 6 bases from V and 8 from J; bases not matched to a gene: 7. CDR3 size: 12 residues. The chain's CDR3 is CSVGTGLRGYTF. CDR3 nucleotides: TGCAGCGTCGGGACAGGGTTGCGCGGCTACACCTTC.

This clonotype was recorded a few times. The gene calls are TRBV19 and TRBJ1-3, with TRBD1 as a possible D gene (6 bases). V was trimmed by 4 bases and J by 0 bases, leaving 10 bases between them. The CDR3 totals 15 residues. Germline loops: CDR1 LNHDA, CDR2 SQIVND (reference sequence). CDR3 sequence (DNA): TGTGCCAGTAGTAGGGCAGGGGACTCTGGAAACACCATATATTTT. This encodes CASSRAGDSGNTIYF.

The chain uses TRBV6-1 and TRBJ1-2; D is ambiguous. Looked up from germline, CDR1 is MNHNS and CDR2 is SASEGT. The CDR3 totals 14 residues. Trimming removed 4 bases at V and 4 bases at J, with 13 bases between. CDR3 in DNA: TGTGCCAGCAGTGTTTCCGAGACCCTCTATGGCTACACCTTC. Its protein is CASSVSETLYGYTF.

This clonotype was detected a few times. The genes are TRBV25-1 and TRBJ2-7, with TRBD1 as a possible D gene (5 bases). Germline V gives CDR1 MGHDK, CDR2 SYGVNS. CDR3 length: 12 amino acids. Trimming left V 7 bases short and J 2 bases short, with 9 bases between. In nucleotides, the CDR3 is TGTGCCAGCAACGGACATGCCTACGAGCAGTACTTC. Residues: CASNGHAYEQYF.

This clonotype is medium-sized. V and J are TRBV15 and TRBJ2-7; D is perhaps TRBD1 or TRBD2 (5 bases each). This CDR3 contains 14 residues. V shed 0 bases and J shed 9 bases, with 15 bases lying between them. The germline V gene has CDR1 LNHNV and CDR2 YYDKDF (reference sequence). In nucleotides, the CDR3 is TGTGCCACCAGCAGAGAGTTCGGGGACGAACGGCAGTACTTC. Protein sequence: CATSREFGDERQYF.

In this sample, this clonotype turned up a few times. The chain employs TRBV20-1 and TRBJ2-1, with 9 bases matching TRBD2. V lost 0 bases and J lost 6; bases outside the gene matches: 12. The length of the CDR3 is 17 residues. Germline V gene data show CDR1 as DFQATT and CDR2 as SNEGSKA (reference sequence). CDR3 in DNA: TGCAGTGCTAGAGATCTTGTACGGGCTAGCGGGGTCAATGAGCAGTTCTTC. It is translated as CSARDLVRASGVNEQFF.

This clonotype was detected only a few times. The chain has TRBV4-1 and TRBJ1-1, with D perhaps TRBD1 (6 bases). The CDR3 covers 17 residues. The V and J ends lost 1 base and 0 bases respectively, with 15 bases between them. Germline lookup yields CDR1 MGHRA and CDR2 YSYEKL. CDR3 sequence (DNA): TGCGCCAGCAGCCAAGGCTCGGACAGACCCATGAACACTGAAGCTTTCTTT. Translated: CASSQGSDRPMNTEAFF.

The chain couples TRBV6-1 to TRBJ2-1; the match to TRBD2 covers 10 bases. The trim removed 6 bases at V and 6 bases at J, leaving 11 bases unmatched. Germline CDR1 and CDR2: MNHNS and SASEGT. The CDR3 is made up of 16 amino acids. CDR3 protein: CASRGSGGAGGNEQFF. The DNA for the CDR3 is TGTGCCAGCAGGGGCAGCGGGGGGGCCGGAGGCAATGAGCAGTTCTTC.

V usage is TRBV6-1 and J usage is TRBJ1-2; perhaps TRBD1 as D (6 bases). This CDR3 has 16 residues. Germline V gene sequence: CDR1 MNHNS, CDR2 SASEGT. Between the trimmed V and J ends, which lost 8 bases and 1 base, there was a span of 20 bases. CDR3 bases: TGTGCCAGCGCCCAGGACAGCGAAGATGATAACTATGGCTACACCTTC. Its translation is CASAQDSEDDNYGYTF.

The rearrangement uses TRBV7-6 and TRBJ2-7; D is unclear. V lost 1 base to trimming and J lost 2 bases, with 9 bases between them. Germline V gene lookup returns CDR1 SGHVS and CDR2 FNYEAQ. The CDR3 spans 14 residues. The CDR3 is CASSLELAPYEQYF. The CDR3 coding sequence is TGTGCCAGCAGCTTAGAGTTGGCACCCTACGAGCAGTACTTC. Full variable domain (remainder filled in from reference TRBV7-6 and TRBJ2-7): GAGVSQSPRYKVTKRGQDVALRCDPISGHVSLYWYRQALGQGPEFLTYFNYEAQQDKSGLPNDRFSAERPEGSISTLTIQRTEQRDSAMYRCASSLELAPYEQYFGPGTRLTVT.

This clonotype was seen more than once but under ten times. J is TRBJ2-5 and V is TRBV12-3 or TRBV12-4; D is uncertain. V was shortened by 2 bases and J by 5 bases, with 6 bases between the two germline ends. This CDR3 region has 12 residues. The DNA for the CDR3 is TGTGCCAGCAGTTTAATGGGGGAGACCCAGTACTTC. This translates into CASSLMGETQYF.

A few counts support this clonotype. The genes are TRBV19 and TRBJ1-5, with 7 bases matching TRBD1. This CDR3 region has 15 residues. V was clipped by 4 bases and J by 5 bases; unmatched bases: 8. CDR1 is LNHDA and CDR2 is SQIVND in the germline V gene (reference sequence). DNA of the CDR3: TGTGCCAGTAGTAAAGACAGGGCTGAGTATCAGCCCCAGCATTTT. Translated, it gives CASSKDRAEYQPQHF.

The chain couples TRBV28 to TRBJ2-5; D remains ambiguous. This CDR3 region has 14 residues. With 5 bases removed from V and 4 bases from J, the gap between germline ends came to 14 bases. Germline values: CDR1 MDHEN, CDR2 SYDVKM. CDR3 DNA sequence: TGTGCCAGCAGTCCCCCCCATACCTCAGAGACCCAGTACTTC. Its translation is CASSPPHTSETQYF.

This chain uses TRBV5-1 with TRBJ1-2; D is perhaps TRBD1 (6 bases). This CDR3 contains 15 residues. V lost 4 bases and J lost 4, with 17 bases in between. The germline V gene has CDR1 SGHRS and CDR2 YFSETQ. The CDR3 is CASSPGLGAGYGYTF. In DNA form, the CDR3 reads TGCGCCAGCAGCCCGGGACTGGGGGCGGGCTATGGCTACACCTTC.

The chain couples TRBV23-1 to TRBJ2-7, with 9 bases lining up with TRBD1. TRBV23-1 is placed among ORFs of uncertain function. With 7 bases clipped from V and 1 base from J, the junction kept 14 bases outside the gene matches. This CDR3 has 17 residues. The CDR3 DNA reads as TGCGCCAGCACTAGGACAGGGGCTTTCTGGACATCCTACGAGCAGTACTTC. It encodes CASTRTGAFWTSYEQYF.

This clonotype came up a few times. The rearrangement joins TRBV30 to TRBJ2-3; possibly TRBD1 for D (6 bases). The length of the CDR3 is 15 residues. Germline V CDR1 and CDR2: GTSNPN, SVGIG (reference sequence). The ends were cut back, 2 bases at V and 0 bases at J, with 12 bases in the middle. Here the CDR3 reads CAWSRGHRSTDTQYF. In nucleotides, the CDR3 is TGTGCCTGGAGTAGGGGACACCGTAGCACAGATACGCAGTATTTT.

The V call is TRBV7-9, the J call TRBJ2-1, with D possibly TRBD1 on 6 matching bases. Trimming left V 2 bases short and J 9 bases short, with 11 bases between. The CDR3 consists of 13 residues. Germline V gene sequence: CDR1 SEHNR, CDR2 FQNEAQ (reference sequence). CDR3 in DNA: TGTGCCAGCAGCTTACTGGGGGCGGGTGAGCAGTTCTTC. Translating it yields CASSLLGAGEQFF.